Following are 27 T cell receptor beta chains from one sample sequenced in a study of CD4 T cells in relation to SARS-CoV-2 and coronaviruses. Unexposed donor CD4+ T cells date from about 2011-2018, before the COVID-19 pandemic. Clones were read by immunoSEQ multiplex PCR, and TCRdb kept only the in-frame ones, dropping some. The sample records approximately 59,000 clones, about 90% being singletons. The material sequenced was memory CD4+ T cells from PBMCs. The source of these receptors is a human donor in good health.

The chain has TRBV11-2 and TRBJ2-3; D gene ambiguous. The germline V gene encodes CDR1 SGHAT and CDR2 FQNNGV. This CDR3 has 14 residues. V was clipped by 3 bases and J by 0 bases, with 7 bases between them. CDR3 nucleotide sequence: TGTGCCAGCAGCTTCATCGGGAGCACAGATACGCAGTATTTT. Protein product: CASSFIGSTDTQYF.

This chain connects TRBV7-3 to TRBJ2-2, with a tentative D call TRBD2 (6 bases). In germline, CDR1 is SGHTA, CDR2 FQGTGA. The CDR3 runs 14 residues. V was clipped by 6 bases and J by 3 bases, with 11 bases between them. CDR3 sequence: CASSLGGHTGELFF. Here the CDR3 DNA reads TGTGCCAGCAGTTTGGGGGGTCACACCGGGGAGCTGTTTTTT. Filled out from reference TRBV7-3 and TRBJ2-2, the complete variable domain reads GAGVSQTPSNKVTEKGKYVELRCDPISGHTALYWYRQSLGQGPEFLIYFQGTGAADDSGLPNDRFFAVRPEGSVSTLKIQRTERGDSAVYLCASSLGGHTGELFFGEGSRLTVL.

The gene calls are TRBV6-6 and TRBJ1-2, with TRBD1 matching over 12 bases. The CDR3 loop spans 17 amino acids. CDR1 and CDR2 (germline): MNHNY, SVGAGI (reference sequence). Unmatched junction bases numbered 7, after V lost 5 bases and J lost 0 bases. CDR3 sequence: CASSPHGTGGTNYGYTF. In DNA form, the CDR3 reads TGTGCCAGCAGTCCCCACGGGACAGGGGGCACTAACTATGGCTACACCTTC.

This clone was counted a single time. The V gene is TRBV7-6, the J gene TRBJ1-1; no reliable D call. Trimming took 6 bases from V and 10 from J, leaving 12 bases between them. Germline V gene sequence: CDR1 SGHVS, CDR2 FNYEAQ. The length of the CDR3 is 11 residues. CDR3 in amino acids: CASSSLMGAFF. The CDR3 DNA follows: TGTGCCAGCAGTTCCCTAATGGGAGCTTTCTTT.

In DNA form, the CDR3 reads TGTGCCAGCAGCTTGGCCGTGGGGGGCGGAAAGGAAGGGGAGCTGTTTTTT. Protein product: CASSLAVGGGKEGELFF. This sequence joins TRBV5-5 and TRBJ2-2; D may be TRBD1 or TRBD2 (6 bases each). Germline CDR1 SGHKS, CDR2 YYEKEE (reference sequence). This CDR3 comprises 17 residues. V was clipped by 0 bases and J by 8 bases, with 20 bases between them.

This clone has just one count. The gene calls are TRBV5-4 and TRBJ2-3, with D uncertain. Germline V gene lookup returns CDR1 SGHNT and CDR2 YYREEE (reference sequence). This CDR3 spans 15 amino acids. Trimming pared 4 bases from V and 4 bases from J, leaving 16 bases between. CDR3 DNA: TGTGCCAGCAGCACCAGGAAGACGGGTCCAGATACGCAGTATTTT. This codes for CASSTRKTGPDTQYF.

This clone has a handful of counts. The rearrangement joins TRBV28 to TRBJ1-2, with a weak D call TRBD1 (5 bases). This CDR3 spans 12 amino acids. V was cut by 5 bases and J by 8 bases, with 12 bases left in between. Germline assignment: CDR1 MDHEN and CDR2 SYDVKM. CDR3 DNA: TGTGCCAGCAGTCTCCAGGGACTGGGCTACACCTTC. It specifies CASSLQGLGYTF.

The rearrangement uses TRBV11-2 and TRBJ2-7, with TRBD2 matching 10 bases. The CDR3 is made up of 14 amino acids. V lost 2 bases, J lost 6 bases, and 4 bases stayed unmatched. Germline CDR1 SGHAT, CDR2 FQNNGV. The DNA for the CDR3 is TGTGCCAGCAGCTTAACTAGCGGGGCAAGCGAGCAGTACTTC. Its protein is CASSLTSGASEQYF.

This clone was observed a handful of times. The chain recombines TRBV6-5 with TRBJ1-2; D not resolved. This CDR3 has 16 residues. V was trimmed by 3 bases and J by 0 bases, leaving 14 bases between them. Germline assignment: CDR1 MNHEY and CDR2 SVGAGI. The CDR3 DNA sequence: TGTGCCAGCAGTTATATGGTGGACGGAGCTAACTATGGCTACACCTTC. Encoded protein: CASSYMVDGANYGYTF.

The V gene is TRBV7-8, the J gene TRBJ1-1; tentative D call: TRBD1 (5 bases). V was shortened by 4 bases and J by 0 bases, with 12 bases between the two germline ends. The CDR3 spans 15 residues. CDR1 and CDR2 from the germline V gene are SGHVS and FQNEAQ. The CDR3 coding sequence is TGTGCCAGCAGCTCCAGCCCGACAGTGAACACTGAAGCTTTCTTT. Protein sequence: CASSSSPTVNTEAFF.

The CDR3 protein is CASSLGLAGTDTQYF. As DNA, the CDR3 is TGTGCCAGCAGCTTAGGGCTAGCGGGCACAGATACGCAGTATTTT. The V and J genes are TRBV5-4 and TRBJ2-3; 7 bases match TRBD2. Per the germline V gene, CDR1 is SGHNT and CDR2 is YYREEE (reference sequence). This CDR3 is 15 amino acids long. The J segment lost 1 base and the V segment lost 2 bases, leaving 4 bases of the junction unmatched.

V and J are TRBV11-3 and TRBJ1-3; D call uncertain. Germline CDR1 SGHNT, CDR2 YENEEA. With 3 bases removed from V and 2 bases from J, the gap between germline ends came to 11 bases. CDR3 length equals 15 residues. In DNA form, the CDR3 reads TGTGCCAGCAGCTTTCAAGGAGGTGCTGGAAACACCATATATTTT. Translated: CASSFQGGAGNTIYF.

The genes are TRBV7-9 and TRBJ1-1; 12 bases are shared with TRBD1. Trimming removed 5 bases from V and 3 bases from J; junction bases left unmatched: 10. Germline V lookup: CDR1 SEHNR, CDR2 FQNEAQ (reference sequence). The length of the CDR3 is 17 residues. In DNA form, the CDR3 reads TGTGCCAGCAGCCCCCGGGACAGGGGGCTTGGCGACACTGAAGCTTTCTTT. As protein: CASSPRDRGLGDTEAFF.

This clone has just one count. V and J are TRBV7-2 and TRBJ1-1, with no clear D. This CDR3 spans 13 amino acids. Germline V gene sequence: CDR1 SGHTA, CDR2 FQGNSA. Trimming removed 5 bases at V and 0 bases at J, with 7 bases between. CDR3 region: CASSGELNTEAFF. As DNA, the CDR3 is TGTGCCAGCAGCGGGGAGTTGAACACTGAAGCTTTCTTT.

In nucleotides, the CDR3 is TGCGCCAGCAGCTTGGGAGCCTACACAGATACGCAGTATTTT. Amino acids: CASSLGAYTDTQYF. The chain is built from TRBV5-1 and TRBJ2-3; no clear D. CDR3 length: 14 amino acids. V dropped 0 bases and J dropped 2 bases, with 7 bases sitting between them. Germline lookup yields CDR1 SGHRS and CDR2 YFSETQ.

The chain is built from TRBV7-8 and TRBJ1-6; the match to TRBD1 covers 8 bases. After removal of 1 base from V and 7 bases from J, the junction contained 3 bases not matched to a gene. Germline V lookup: CDR1 SGHVS, CDR2 FQNEAQ. The CDR3 sequence is 15 residues long. The CDR3 here is CASSLDTGGNSPLHF. As DNA, the CDR3 is TGTGCCAGCAGCTTAGATACAGGGGGGAATTCACCCCTCCACTTT.

This clone was found once. The CDR3 DNA sequence: TGTGCCAGCAGCTTAGTCGGGACTAGCGGGAACACCGGGGAGCTGTTTTTT. It encodes CASSLVGTSGNTGELFF. The V and J genes are TRBV7-3 and TRBJ2-2, with TRBD2 matching over 11 bases. CDR1 and CDR2 from the germline V gene are SGHTA and FQGTGA. Trimming at V came to 2 bases and at J to 1 base, leaving 3 bases not matched to a gene. This CDR3 comprises 17 residues.

J is TRBJ1-1 and V is TRBV5-1; 12 bases line up with TRBD1. The CDR3 loop spans 17 amino acids. Trimming cost V 4 bases and J 2 bases; bases outside gene matches: 9. Germline V gene sequence: CDR1 SGHRS, CDR2 YFSETQ. The CDR3 DNA follows: TGCGCCAGCAGCACCGGGACAGGGGGCGCGATTAACACTGAAGCTTTCTTT. Translation: CASSTGTGGAINTEAFF.

The chain couples TRBV4-1 to TRBJ2-7; the match to TRBD2 covers 10 bases. The CDR3 contains 18 residues. From germline, CDR1 is MGHRA and CDR2 YSYEKL. Trimming at V came to 1 base and at J to 6 bases, leaving 15 bases not matched to a gene. The DNA of the CDR3 is TGCGCCAGCAGCCAAGTCAGGGGGGGTGAGCGGGAGGGGGGCGAGCAGTACTTC. Protein product: CASSQVRGGEREGGEQYF.

J is TRBJ2-3 and V is TRBV7-3; D is ambiguous. The CDR3 length is 15 residues. Germline CDR1 reads SGHTA; CDR2 reads FQGTGA. V was cut by 0 bases and J by 4 bases, with 11 bases left in between. The CDR3 nucleotides read TGTGCCAGCAGCTTAACTCCGGGCAGCGCAGATACGCAGTATTTT. This encodes CASSLTPGSADTQYF.

The chain carries TRBV5-4 and TRBJ2-5; TRBD2 matches 10 bases. The germline V gene has CDR1 SGHNT and CDR2 YYREEE (reference sequence). V lost 4 bases to trimming and J lost 5 bases; unmatched junction nucleotides: 8. There are 15 residues in the CDR3. As DNA, the CDR3 is TGTGCCAGCAGCATTCAGCGGGGGGGTTGGGAGACCCAGTACTTC. The encoded protein is CASSIQRGGWETQYF. The full variable domain, completed using reference TRBV5-4 and TRBJ2-5, is ETGVTQSPTHLIKTRGQQVTLRCSSQSGHNTVSWYQQALGQGPQFIFQYYREEENGRGNFPPRFSGLQFPNYSSELNVNALELDDSALYLCASSIQRGGWETQYFGPGTRLLVL.

This chain connects TRBV30 to TRBJ2-3; 13 bases fit TRBD2. This CDR3 spans 14 amino acids. The J segment lost 6 bases and the V segment lost 3 bases, leaving 3 bases of the junction unmatched. CDR1 and CDR2 (germline): GTSNPN, SVGIG (reference sequence). This CDR3 is CAWRTSGGSDTQYF. The DNA for the CDR3 is TGTGCCTGGAGGACTAGCGGGGGGTCGGATACGCAGTATTTT. Based on the CDR3 plus reference TRBV30 and TRBJ2-3, the full variable domain is SQTIHQWPATLVQPVGSPLSLECTVEGTSNPNLYWYRQAAGRGLQLLFYSVGIGQISSEVPQNLSASRPQDRQFILSSKKLLLSDSGFYLCAWRTSGGSDTQYFGPGTRLTVL.

The CDR3 here is CASSPGGSYSGNTIYF. Written as DNA, the CDR3 is TGTGCCAGCAGCCCAGGAGGCTCCTACTCTGGAAACACCATATATTTT. The V gene is TRBV14, the J gene TRBJ1-3; D call uncertain. The V and J ends lost 4 bases and 0 bases respectively, with 13 bases between them. The CDR3 extends over 16 amino acids. Looked up from germline, CDR1 is SGHDN and CDR2 is FVKESK.

This chain links TRBV2 with TRBJ2-1, with D possibly matching TRBD2 (6 bases). The CDR3 contains 13 residues. Germline CDR1 reads SNHLY; CDR2 reads FYNNEI. Trimming removed 6 bases at V and 6 bases at J, with 12 bases between. DNA of the CDR3: TGTGCCAGCAGGAGGGACTTCGGCAATGAGCAGTTCTTC. Its protein is CASRRDFGNEQFF.

This chain joins TRBV28 and TRBJ1-2, with no clear D. CDR1 and CDR2 from the germline V gene are MDHEN and SYDVKM. Trimming removed 3 bases at V and 5 bases at J, with 16 bases between. The CDR3 length is 15 residues. In DNA form, the CDR3 reads TGTGCCAGCAGTTTCTCTGGCATTTACGATTATGGCTACACCTTC. The encoded protein is CASSFSGIYDYGYTF.

This CDR3 is CASSPGQPGGSETYEQYF. CDR3 sequence (DNA): TGTGCCAGCAGCCCGGGACAGCCCGGGGGGTCCGAGACCTACGAGCAGTACTTC. The chain joins TRBV5-4 to TRBJ2-7; D is possibly TRBD1 or TRBD2 (7 bases each). V was shortened by 4 bases and J by 2 bases, with 25 bases between the two germline ends. The CDR3 is 18 amino acids. From germline, CDR1 is SGHNT and CDR2 YYREEE (reference sequence).

V and J are TRBV5-4 and TRBJ2-5; TRBD1 matches at 12 bases. The V gene's germline CDR1 is SGHNT and CDR2 YYREEE (reference sequence). The length of the CDR3 is 16 residues. The ends lost 2 bases at V and 5 bases at J; junction bases unmatched: 7. Here the CDR3 reads CASSFGTGGFRETQYF. DNA of the CDR3: TGTGCCAGCAGCTTCGGGACAGGGGGCTTTCGGGAGACCCAGTACTTC.